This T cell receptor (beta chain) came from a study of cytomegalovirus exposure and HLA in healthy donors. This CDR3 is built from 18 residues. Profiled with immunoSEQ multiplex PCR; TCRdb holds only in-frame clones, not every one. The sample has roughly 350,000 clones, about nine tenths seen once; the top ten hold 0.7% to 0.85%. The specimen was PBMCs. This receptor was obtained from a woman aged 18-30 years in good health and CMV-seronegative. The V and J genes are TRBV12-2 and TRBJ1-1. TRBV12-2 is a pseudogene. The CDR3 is CASRFRVRAGEMNTEAFF. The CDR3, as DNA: TGTGCAAGTCGCTTTAGAGTTAGGGCGGGGGAAATGAACACTGAAGCTTTCTTT.